Here is one T cell receptor (beta chain) with its context. The sample is drawn from a study of CD8+CD57+ T cells in acquired aplastic anemia. TCR beta VDJ and CDR3 were profiled, and genomic DNA was the template. TCRdb re-derived calls from the reads in MiXCR, one entry per CDR3 protein. The sample comprises around 400,000 distinct CDR3 sequences, 55% to 75% of which are singletons, and more than 3.5% rests with the top ten. Deletions cut 0 bases from V and 0 bases from J, with 9 bases between. Germline CDR1 is SGHRS and CDR2 is YFSETQ. CDR3 size: 15 residues. Source material: sorted CD4+, CD8+, or CD8+CD57+ T cells (not recorded which) from PBMCs. This clonotype was sampled from a human donor in good health, serving as a control. The chain links TRBV5-1 to TRBJ1-1; D perhaps matches TRBD1 (5 bases). CDR3: CASSLVGQLNTEAFF. CDR3 nucleotide sequence: TGCGCCAGCAGCTTGGTCGGACAATTGAACACTGAAGCTTTCTTT.